These 22 T cell receptor beta chains came from one sample sequenced in a study of control samples from healthy donors and cancer patients. TCRdb's copy holds only in-frame clones and misses some; the assay was immunoSEQ multiplex PCR. The data hold roughly 90,000 clones, with approximately 82% observed a single time. Material: blood. The receptors shown here come from a woman in her fifties or sixties in good health.

The chain has TRBV5-1 and TRBJ2-3; 8 bases agree with TRBD2. Per the germline V gene, CDR1 is SGHRS and CDR2 is YFSETQ. V lost 2 bases to trimming and J lost 6 bases; unmatched junction nucleotides: 5. The CDR3 runs to 14 residues. DNA for the CDR3: TGCGCCAGCAGCTTCGGACTAGCAGGCGATACGCAGTATTTT. Protein: CASSFGLAGDTQYF.

This chain uses TRBV5-4 with TRBJ2-7; D unresolved. Trimming took off 1 base at V and 0 bases at J, with 8 bases between the two ends. The CDR3 sequence is 14 residues long. Germline V gene data show CDR1 as SGHNT and CDR2 as YYREEE (reference sequence). CDR3 sequence reads: CASSLQWGSYEQYF. The CDR3 DNA follows: TGTGCCAGCAGCTTGCAATGGGGCTCCTACGAGCAGTACTTC.

The chain joins TRBV4-2 to TRBJ1-1; D gene unclear. CDR1 and CDR2 (germline): LGHNA, YNFKEQ. The V gene lost 0 bases and the J gene lost 2 bases, with 13 bases spanning the gap. This CDR3 has 16 residues. CDR3 region: CASSQEASQTNTEAFF. DNA for the CDR3: TGTGCCAGCAGCCAAGAGGCTTCACAAACTAACACTGAAGCTTTCTTT.

The chain uses TRBV7-9 and TRBJ1-1; tentatively, D is TRBD1 (6 bases). Trimming removed 6 bases at V and 0 bases at J, with 11 bases between. The CDR3 covers 14 residues. The V gene's germline CDR1 is SEHNR and CDR2 FQNEAQ (reference sequence). The CDR3 bases are TGTGCCAGCAGGATACAGGGAATGAACACTGAAGCTTTCTTT. Translated: CASRIQGMNTEAFF.

The chain joins TRBV5-5 to TRBJ2-2, with D perhaps being TRBD1 or TRBD2 (5 bases each). V lost 4 bases and J 9 bases, leaving 16 bases between the germline ends. The CDR3 is 14 residues long. Germline V gene sequence: CDR1 SGHKS, CDR2 YYEKEE (reference sequence). The CDR3 protein is CASSGGPIQRELFF. CDR3 nucleotide sequence: TGTGCCAGCAGCGGGGGTCCCATTCAGCGGGAGCTGTTTTTT. The full variable domain, its missing parts supplied by reference TRBV5-5 and TRBJ2-2, is DAGVTQSPTHLIKTRGQQVTLRCSPISGHKSVSWYQQVLGQGPQFIFQYYEKEERGRGNFPDRFSARQFPNYSSELNVNALLLGDSALYLCASSGGPIQRELFFGEGSRLTVL.

This chain connects TRBV3-1 (or the pseudogene TRBV3-2) to TRBJ1-2; possible D gene TRBD1, 5 bases. Per the germline V gene, CDR1 is LGHDT and CDR2 is YNNKEL (reference sequence). CDR3 length: 12 residues. The V end lost 6 bases, the J end lost 7 bases, and 12 bases lay between the germline ends. The CDR3 reads CASRDRDRGYTF. CDR3 sequence (DNA): TGTGCCAGCAGAGACCGGGACCGTGGCTACACCTTC.

DNA for the CDR3: TGCGCCAGCACTCTTAATCCAGCAAACACCGGGGAGCTGTTTTTT. It is translated as CASTLNPANTGELFF. This rearrangement joins TRBV23-1 to TRBJ2-2; D gene ambiguous. TRBV23-1 is given ORF status, its function remaining uncertain. Trimming left V 7 bases short and J 2 bases short, with 14 bases between. CDR3 size: 15 residues.

Only one count was recorded for this clone. This chain links TRBV20-1 with TRBJ1-6; D uncertain. Trimming left V 5 bases short and J 5 bases short, with 4 bases between. The CDR3 has 11 amino acids. CDR1 is DFQATT, CDR2 SNEGSKA, per germline (reference sequence). This chain's CDR3 is CSAVNNSPLHF. CDR3 sequence (DNA): TGCAGTGCTGTTAATAATTCACCCCTCCACTTT.

The chain has TRBV5-6 and TRBJ2-3; D gene uncertain. Deletions cut 0 bases from V and 0 bases from J, with 5 bases between. Germline lookup yields CDR1 SGHDT and CDR2 YYEEEE. CDR3 size: 14 residues. The CDR3 DNA reads TGTGCCAGCAGCTTGGACTGGAGCACAGATACGCAGTATTTT. Translation: CASSLDWSTDTQYF.

The V call is TRBV23-1, the J call TRBJ2-7, with D possibly being TRBD1 (6 bases). TRBV23-1 carries the ORF label, with uncertain function. V lost 5 bases and J 2 bases, leaving 16 bases between the germline ends. This CDR3 is 15 amino acids long. The CDR3 bases are TGCGCCAGCAGTTTCCGCGACAGGCTACCCTACGAGCAGTACTTC. Its translation is CASSFRDRLPYEQYF.

This sequence joins TRBV7-2 and TRBJ1-2; D remains unclear. This CDR3 is built from 15 residues. Germline CDR1 is SGHTA and CDR2 is FQGNSA. The V gene lost 5 bases and the J gene lost 4 bases, with 17 bases spanning the gap. CDR3 amino acids: CASSLIGQTSYGYTF. The DNA for the CDR3 is TGTGCCAGCAGCCTTATCGGGCAGACTAGCTATGGCTACACCTTC.

The V gene is TRBV2, the J gene TRBJ2-4; TRBD2 matches at 13 bases. The trim removed 3 bases at V and 7 bases at J, leaving 3 bases unmatched. The CDR3 runs 15 residues. The germline V gene has CDR1 SNHLY and CDR2 FYNNEI. This chain's CDR3 is CASSDGTSGMNIQYF. DNA of the CDR3: TGTGCCAGCAGTGACGGGACTAGCGGGATGAACATTCAGTACTTC.

This clone was found a few times. This chain links TRBV5-1 with TRBJ1-1; TRBD1 aligns across 8 bases. There are 15 residues in the CDR3. The V and J ends lost 4 bases and 5 bases, in that order; junction bases with no gene match: 10. Germline lookup yields CDR1 SGHRS and CDR2 YFSETQ. CDR3 in amino acids: CASSPGGTGQTEAFF. The CDR3 DNA is TGCGCCAGCAGCCCTGGGGGGACAGGACAGACTGAAGCTTTCTTT. The complete variable domain, with remaining parts taken from reference TRBV5-1 and TRBJ1-1, reads KAGVTQTPRYLIKTRGQQVTLSCSPISGHRSVSWYQQTPGQGLQFLFEYFSETQRNKGNFPGRFSGRQFSNSRSEMNVSTLELGDSALYLCASSPGGTGQTEAFFGQGTRLTVV.

The chain is built from TRBV2 and TRBJ2-7, with 11 positions matching TRBD1. CDR1 is SNHLY and CDR2 is FYNNEI in the germline V gene. V lost 10 bases, J lost 6 bases, and 5 bases stayed unmatched. The CDR3 consists of 12 residues. CDR3 sequence: CATAGTGGEQYF. The CDR3 DNA is TGTGCCACCGCCGGGACAGGGGGCGAGCAGTACTTC. The complete variable domain, with remaining parts taken from reference TRBV2 and TRBJ2-7, reads EPEVTQTPSHQVTQMGQEVILRCVPISNHLYFYWYRQILGQKVEFLVSFYNNEISEKSEIFDDQFSVERPDGSNFTLKIRSTKLEDSAMYFCATAGTGGEQYFGPGTRLTVT.

The chain carries TRBV4-1 and TRBJ2-7; no definite D call. V lost 4 bases and J lost 3, with 16 bases in between. Germline CDR1 reads MGHRA; CDR2 reads YSYEKL. This CDR3 is 15 amino acids long. The CDR3 protein is CASSLLGLPIYEQYF. For the CDR3, the DNA is TGCGCCAGCAGCCTATTGGGCCTCCCAATCTACGAGCAGTACTTC.

The J gene is TRBJ1-3, the V gene TRBV2, with TRBD1 matching over 7 bases. The CDR3 is made up of 14 amino acids. V was clipped by 5 bases and J by 3 bases; unmatched bases: 4. Per the germline V gene, CDR1 is SNHLY and CDR2 is FYNNEI. The chain's CDR3 is CASSPGGVGNTIYF. The CDR3 nucleotides read TGTGCCAGCAGTCCAGGGGGGGTTGGAAACACCATATATTTT.

This chain connects TRBV3-1 (or the pseudogene TRBV3-2) to TRBJ1-1; D call uncertain. The CDR3 is 14 residues long. V lost 2 bases and J lost 2, with 9 bases in between. In germline, CDR1 is LGHDT, CDR2 YNNKEL (reference sequence). Written as DNA, the CDR3 is TGTGCCAGCAGCCAAAGAGCCACCAACACTGAAGCTTTCTTT. It translates to CASSQRATNTEAFF.

The CDR3 sequence: CASTKDRDIGEQYF. In DNA form, the CDR3 reads TGTGCCAGCACCAAAGACAGGGACATAGGCGAGCAGTACTTC. V and J are TRBV2 and TRBJ2-7, with 7 bases lining up with TRBD1. In germline, CDR1 is SNHLY, CDR2 FYNNEI. V trimming: 7 bases; J trimming: 6 bases; junction bases outside the gene matches: 12. This CDR3 has 14 amino acids.

The chain couples TRBV6-5 to TRBJ2-5; D remains ambiguous. CDR3 length: 13 residues. V gave up 8 bases and J gave up 0 bases, with 10 bases separating them. Germline V gene lookup returns CDR1 MNHEY and CDR2 SVGAGI. This CDR3 reads CASRLSNQETQYF. CDR3 bases: TGTGCCAGCCGATTGTCGAACCAAGAGACCCAGTACTTC.

Here the CDR3 reads CASRAGTGSYEQYF. The DNA of the CDR3 is TGCGCCAGCAGAGCCGGGACAGGGTCCTACGAGCAGTACTTC. This chain joins TRBV5-1 and TRBJ2-7, with 9 bases lining up with TRBD1. With 5 bases clipped from V and 1 base from J, the junction kept 4 bases outside the gene matches. This CDR3 spans 14 amino acids. Germline loops: CDR1 SGHRS, CDR2 YFSETQ.

The chain uses TRBV29-1 and TRBJ1-5, with unresolved D. The CDR3 extends over 13 amino acids. Per the germline V gene, CDR1 is SQVTM and CDR2 is ANQGSEA. V was cut by 1 base and J by 5 bases, with 9 bases left in between. The CDR3 region has the DNA TGCAGCGTTGAAGTAACTAGGGATCAGCCCCAGCATTTT. This translates into CSVEVTRDQPQHF.

This clone appeared a single time. This chain links TRBV18 with TRBJ2-7; D gene unclear. The V and J ends lost 6 bases and 0 bases respectively, with 12 bases between them. Germline CDR1 and CDR2: KGHSH and LQKENI. This CDR3 contains 14 residues. CDR3 sequence (DNA): TGTGCCAGCTCCACGGACCAAAGCTCCTACGAGCAGTACTTC. Its translation: CASSTDQSSYEQYF.